Listed here are 21 T cell receptor beta chains from one sample, sequenced in a study of monozygotic twins with inflammatory bowel disease (dated by TCRdb to the late 2010s). The library was built by means of 5' RACE. These reads were obtained on an Illumina HiSeq 2500. TCRdb reprocessed the public reads and reports one entry per CDR3 protein sequence, without DNA. The record for this sample contains about 160,000 distinct CDR3 sequences. The ten most abundant clones make up 2.5% to 3% of the sample. Material for sequencing was blood. These receptors originate from a human donor with ulcerative colitis or Crohn's disease, or a healthy co-twin of an affected twin (not recorded which).

This chain links TRBV19 with TRBJ1-5; TCRdb outputs TRBD1, but without DNA this stays unchecked. Germline values: CDR1 LNHDA, CDR2 SQIVND (reference sequence). The CDR3 covers 11 residues. CDR3 residues: CASSISGAQHF.

V is TRBV6-2 or TRBV6-3 and J is TRBJ2-1; TCRdb's D gene call, TRBD2, goes unchecked for lack of DNA. CDR1 is MNHEY and CDR2 is SVGEGT in the germline V gene. The CDR3 covers 15 residues. This CDR3 is CASSYSGGMVHEQFF.

The chain recombines TRBV5-1 with TRBJ1-3. The CDR3 contains 16 residues. CDR1 and CDR2 from the germline V gene are SGHRS and YFSETQ. Here the CDR3 reads CASSFLGESSGNTIYF.

V usage is TRBV4-3 and J usage is TRBJ1-1; the D call from TCRdb, TRBD1, cannot be confirmed without DNA. CDR1 is LGHNA and CDR2 is YSLEER in the germline V gene. There are 14 residues in the CDR3. CDR3 amino acids: CASSQETGNTEAFF.

The V call is TRBV18, the J call TRBJ2-7; with no DNA, the TCRdb D assignment of TRBD2 cannot be verified. This CDR3 region has 14 residues. Per germline, CDR1 KGHSH and CDR2 LQKENI. This CDR3 reads CASSPSGPSYEQYF.

The rearrangement uses TRBV5-1 and TRBJ2-5; TCRdb calls TRBD1, which cannot be checked without DNA. The germline gives CDR1 SGHRS, CDR2 YFSETQ. The CDR3 is 14 amino acids. CDR3 amino acids: CASSLLPGKETQYF.

The rearrangement links TRBV29-1 to TRBJ1-1. The length of the CDR3 is 12 residues. Germline CDR1 is SQVTM and CDR2 is ANQGSEA. The CDR3 spells CSFFRQNTEAFF.

The CDR3 spells CASSPSYGGSYEQYF. V and J are TRBV5-6 and TRBJ2-7; the TCRdb call, TRBD2, lacks DNA for checking. CDR1 SGHDT and CDR2 YYEEEE come from the germline V gene. This CDR3 contains 15 residues. The complete variable domain, with remaining parts taken from reference TRBV5-6 and TRBJ2-7, reads DAGVTQSPTHLIKTRGQQVTLRCSPKSGHDTVSWYQQALGQGPQFIFQYYEEEERQRGNFPDRFSGHQFPNYSSELNVNALLLGDSALYLCASSPSYGGSYEQYFGPGTRLTVT.

The chain recombines TRBV19 with TRBJ2-1; TCRdb's D call of TRBD2 is untestable without DNA. From germline, CDR1 is LNHDA and CDR2 SQIVND (reference sequence). The CDR3 consists of 16 residues. CDR3 amino acids: CASSFGTSGRAEEQFF. The complete variable domain, with remaining parts taken from reference TRBV19 and TRBJ2-1, reads DGGITQSPKYLFRKEGQNVTLSCEQNLNHDAMYWYRQDPGQGLRLIYYSQIVNDFQKGDIAEGYSVSREKKESFPLTVTSAQKNPTAFYLCASSFGTSGRAEEQFFGPGTRLTVL.

CDR3 region: CASSLGLAGIETQYF. The chain employs TRBV12-3 or TRBV12-4 and TRBJ2-5; the TCRdb D gene call, TRBD2, has no DNA to confirm it. This CDR3 comprises 15 residues.

The chain is built from TRBV5-1 and TRBJ2-2. CDR3 length equals 14 residues. The V gene's germline CDR1 is SGHRS and CDR2 YFSETQ. CDR3 amino acids: CASSLYLSTGELFF.

This chain joins TRBV6-1 and TRBJ1-2. Germline-derived CDR1 and CDR2 are MNHNS and SASEGT. The CDR3 length is 11 residues. The CDR3 sequence: CASRGMYGYTF.

The rearrangement joins TRBV28 to TRBJ1-3. The CDR3 contains 15 residues. The germline V gene encodes CDR1 MDHEN and CDR2 SYDVKM. This chain's CDR3 is CDSSLLGLSGNTIYF.

The chain combines TRBV18 with TRBJ1-2; no DNA is available, so the TRBD1 call from TCRdb remains unchecked. Germline values: CDR1 KGHSH, CDR2 LQKENI. The length of the CDR3 is 18 residues. CDR3: CASSPNAAGTGGNYGYTF.

The chain couples TRBV29-1 to TRBJ2-7; TCRdb reports TRBD1, a call that lacks DNA to check it against. This CDR3 has 13 amino acids. Germline assignment: CDR1 SQVTM and CDR2 ANQGSEA. The CDR3: CSGAPGHSYEQYF.

The chain couples TRBV12-3 or TRBV12-4 to TRBJ1-5; the TCRdb call, TRBD1, lacks DNA for checking. This CDR3 is built from 15 residues. CDR3 in amino acids: CASSPGQGADQPQHF.

The chain recombines TRBV12-3 or TRBV12-4 with TRBJ2-7; the TRBD2 assignment by TCRdb is unverifiable without DNA. The CDR3 is 14 residues long. CDR3 loop: CASSLGTTFDEQYF.

The chain employs TRBV5-1 and TRBJ2-1; TCRdb's D gene call, TRBD1, goes unchecked for lack of DNA. CDR1 is SGHRS, CDR2 YFSETQ, per germline. The CDR3 covers 14 residues. CDR3 amino acids: CASSLTAGAPVQFF.

This chain connects TRBV27 to TRBJ1-2; as DNA is missing, the TRBD1 call by TCRdb cannot be tested. The CDR3 runs 14 residues. Germline V gene sequence: CDR1 MNHEY, CDR2 SMNVEV (reference sequence). The CDR3: CATFTPGQQYGYTF.

The V gene is TRBV5-1, the J gene TRBJ2-4; there is no DNA to check the TCRdb D call of TRBD2. Germline V gene lookup returns CDR1 SGHRS and CDR2 YFSETQ. The CDR3 runs 14 residues. Here the CDR3 reads CASSLSSGKNIQYF.

The chain links TRBV6-5 to TRBJ2-1; the D call of TRBD2 rests on TCRdb alone, since no DNA is present to check it. The CDR3 contains 15 residues. The germline CDR1 and CDR2 sequences are MNHEY and SVGAGI. CDR3 sequence reads: CASSYYGGKHNEQFF.